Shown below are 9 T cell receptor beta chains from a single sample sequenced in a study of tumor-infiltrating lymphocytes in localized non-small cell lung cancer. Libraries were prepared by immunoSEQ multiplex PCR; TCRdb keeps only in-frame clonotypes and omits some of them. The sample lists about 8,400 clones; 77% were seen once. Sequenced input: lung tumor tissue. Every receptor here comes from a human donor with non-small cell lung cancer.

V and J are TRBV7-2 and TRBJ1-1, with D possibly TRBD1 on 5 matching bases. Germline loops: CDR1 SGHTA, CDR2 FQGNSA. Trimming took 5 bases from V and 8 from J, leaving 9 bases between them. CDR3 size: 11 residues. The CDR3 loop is CASSQWGEAFF. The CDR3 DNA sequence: TGTGCCAGCAGCCAGTGGGGGGAAGCTTTCTTT.

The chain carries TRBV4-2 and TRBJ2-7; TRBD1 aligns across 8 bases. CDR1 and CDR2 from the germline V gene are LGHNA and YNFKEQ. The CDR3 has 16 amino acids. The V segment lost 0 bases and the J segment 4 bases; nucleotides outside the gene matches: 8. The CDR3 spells CASSQDPGQGQYEQYF. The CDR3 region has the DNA TGTGCCAGCAGCCAAGACCCAGGACAGGGACAATACGAGCAGTACTTC.

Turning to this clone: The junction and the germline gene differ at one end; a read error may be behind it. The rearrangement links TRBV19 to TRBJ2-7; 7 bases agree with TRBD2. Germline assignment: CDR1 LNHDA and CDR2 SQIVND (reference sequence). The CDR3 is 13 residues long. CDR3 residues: CASSSLGGSEQYF. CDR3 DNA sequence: TGTGCCAGCAGTAGCCTCGGCGGGAGCGAGCAGTACTTC.

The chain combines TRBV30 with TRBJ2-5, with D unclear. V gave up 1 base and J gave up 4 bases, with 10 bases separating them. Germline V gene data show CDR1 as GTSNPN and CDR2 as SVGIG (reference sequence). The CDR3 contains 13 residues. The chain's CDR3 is CAWSGQTPETQYF. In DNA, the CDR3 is TGTGCCTGGAGTGGTCAGACCCCAGAGACCCAGTACTTC. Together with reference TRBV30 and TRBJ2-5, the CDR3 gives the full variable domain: SQTIHQWPATLVQPVGSPLSLECTVEGTSNPNLYWYRQAAGRGLQLLFYSVGIGQISSEVPQNLSASRPQDRQFILSSKKLLLSDSGFYLCAWSGQTPETQYFGPGTRLLVL.

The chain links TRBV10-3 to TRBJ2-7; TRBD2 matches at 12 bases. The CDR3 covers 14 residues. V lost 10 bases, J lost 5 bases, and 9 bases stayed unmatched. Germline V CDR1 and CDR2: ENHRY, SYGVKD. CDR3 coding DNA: TGTGCCACCCTAGCGGGAGGGCCCCCCCACGAGCAGTACTTC. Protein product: CATLAGGPPHEQYF.

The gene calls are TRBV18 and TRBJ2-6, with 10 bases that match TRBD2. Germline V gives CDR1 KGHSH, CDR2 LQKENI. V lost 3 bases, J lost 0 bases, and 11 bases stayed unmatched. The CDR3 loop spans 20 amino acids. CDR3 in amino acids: CASSPQRLAGEGSGANVLTF. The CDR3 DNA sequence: TGTGCCAGCTCACCGCAAAGGCTAGCGGGAGAGGGCTCTGGGGCCAACGTCCTGACTTTC.

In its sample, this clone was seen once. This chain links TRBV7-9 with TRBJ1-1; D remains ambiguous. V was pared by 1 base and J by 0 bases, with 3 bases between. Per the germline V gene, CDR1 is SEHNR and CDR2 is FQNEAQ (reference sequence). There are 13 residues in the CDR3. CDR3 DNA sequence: TGTGCCAGCAGCTTAGTGGTGAACACTGAAGCTTTCTTT. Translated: CASSLVVNTEAFF.

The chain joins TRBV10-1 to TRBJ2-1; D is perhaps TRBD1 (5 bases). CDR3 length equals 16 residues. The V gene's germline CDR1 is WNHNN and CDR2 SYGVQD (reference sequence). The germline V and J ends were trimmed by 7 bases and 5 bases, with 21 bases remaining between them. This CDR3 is CASTALGHETNNEQFF. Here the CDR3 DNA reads TGCGCCAGCACCGCCTTAGGACACGAAACCAACAATGAGCAGTTCTTC.

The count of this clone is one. The CDR3 DNA is TGTGCCAGCACATTAGGGCTGGGACACCCCTATGGCTACACCTTC. Residues: CASTLGLGHPYGYTF. The chain joins TRBV18 to TRBJ1-2, with D possibly being TRBD1 (6 bases). There are 15 residues in the CDR3. The germline gives CDR1 KGHSH, CDR2 LQKENI. The V end lost 8 bases, the J end lost 4 bases, and 20 bases lay between the germline ends.